This entry describes one T cell receptor beta chain. Its specificity is unknown. Assay used: immunoSEQ multiplex PCR; TCRdb lists only in-frame clones, some missing. The data hold roughly 20,000 clones, with approximately 63% observed a single time. ViraFEST assay sequencing came after antigen-specific CD4+ T cells were expanded with viral peptide pools. Researchers isolated CD4+ T cells once approximately ten days of culture had elapsed. Nucleocapsid antibodies stayed negative before and after vaccination, showing no earlier SARS-CoV-2 infection. PBMC were cultured at about 2 million per well with 9.5 to 10 IU/ml IL-2 and about 9.2 ug/ml peptides. This sample is drawn from a study of vaccination effects on CD4 cells after COVID-19. The sample in question was CD4+ T cells from PBMCs cultured with HCoV-229E spike peptides, obtained before COVID-19 vaccination. The TCR was taken from a human donor who received a COVID-19 vaccine.

DNA for the CDR3: TGTGCCAGCAGCTTAGGCGGACTAGCGGTCTGGGCAGATACGCAGTATTTT. This translates into CASSLGGLAVWADTQYF. The chain has TRBV7-9 and TRBJ2-3; 10 bases line up with TRBD2. The trim removed 1 base at V and 4 bases at J, leaving 8 bases unmatched. Germline CDR1 is SEHNR and CDR2 is FQNEAQ (reference sequence). The length of the CDR3 is 17 residues.